Listed below are T cell receptor beta chains from one sample, sequenced in a study of cytomegalovirus exposure and HLA in healthy donors. The assay was immunoSEQ multiplex PCR, and TCRdb's table has in-frame clones only and misses some. The table has about 240,000 clones, around 88% seen once. Input material: PBMCs. The receptors here all came from a woman aged 30 to 39 in good health and CMV-seropositive. Each CDR3 is given with its conserved first and last residue. Each record gives: V gene, D gene, clone size, J gene, CDR3 protein, CDR3 DNA. D genes are given only for firm matches. For some rows the clone size is stated as once, few or many, or as a class when expanded; others skip it.

v_call: TRBV6-6; d_call: NA; clone_size: once; j_call: TRBJ1-1; cdr3_aa: CASSTGLPNTEAFF; cdr3_nt: TGTGCCAGCAGTACGGGACTCCCGAACACTGAAGCTTTCTTT
v_call: TRBV2; d_call: NA; clone_size: NA; j_call: TRBJ1-4; cdr3_aa: CASSDSLTNEKLFF; cdr3_nt: TGTGCCAGCAGTGATAGCTTAACTAATGAAAAACTGTTTTTT
v_call: TRBV5-4; d_call: TRBD2; clone_size: NA; j_call: TRBJ2-1; cdr3_aa: CASSFELAGDNEQFF; cdr3_nt: TGTGCCAGCAGCTTCGAACTAGCGGGAGATAATGAGCAGTTCTTC
v_call: TRBV5-1; d_call: NA; clone_size: NA; j_call: TRBJ1-1; cdr3_aa: CASSLGRSTENTEAFF; cdr3_nt: TGCGCCAGCAGCTTGGGCCGGTCGACAGAGAACACTGAAGCTTTCTTT
v_call: TRBV4-1; d_call: NA; clone_size: NA; j_call: TRBJ1-4; cdr3_aa: CASSQGPPGANEKLFF; cdr3_nt: TGCGCCAGCAGCCAAGGACCGCCGGGGGCTAATGAAAAACTGTTTTTT
v_call: TRBV5-4; d_call: TRBD1; clone_size: NA; j_call: TRBJ1-2; cdr3_aa: CASSFEGARGYTF; cdr3_nt: TGTGCCAGCAGCTTTGAGGGGGCGCGTGGCTACACCTTC
v_call: TRBV9; d_call: TRBD1; clone_size: NA; j_call: TRBJ2-7; cdr3_aa: CASSVDAGTGGEQYF; cdr3_nt: TGTGCCAGCAGCGTAGACGCGGGGACAGGTGGGGAGCAGTACTTC
v_call: TRBV28; d_call: NA; clone_size: NA; j_call: TRBJ2-1; cdr3_aa: CASSLTGSRYNEQFF; cdr3_nt: TGTGCCAGCAGTTTAACCGGGAGTAGGTACAATGAGCAGTTCTTC
v_call: TRBV7-9; d_call: NA; clone_size: once; j_call: TRBJ1-5; cdr3_aa: CASSLGREDNQPQHF; cdr3_nt: TGTGCCAGCAGCTTAGGCAGGGAGGACAATCAGCCCCAGCATTTT
v_call: TRBV29-1; d_call: NA; clone_size: once; j_call: TRBJ1-1; cdr3_aa: CSVERNTEAFF; cdr3_nt: TGCAGCGTTGAACGGAACACTGAAGCTTTCTTT
v_call: TRBV7-9; d_call: TRBD1; clone_size: NA; j_call: TRBJ2-1; cdr3_aa: CASSLEGQGRSNEQFF; cdr3_nt: TGTGCCAGCAGCCTAGAGGGACAGGGCCGATCAAATGAGCAGTTCTTC
v_call: TRBV5-6; d_call: TRBD1; clone_size: NA; j_call: TRBJ2-2; cdr3_aa: CASSLTGAGELLF; cdr3_nt: TGTGCCAGCAGCCTGACAGGGGCAGGGGAGCTGTTGTTT
v_call: TRBV28; d_call: NA; clone_size: NA; j_call: TRBJ1-1; cdr3_aa: CASSLFRANTEAFF; cdr3_nt: TGTGCCAGCAGTTTATTTCGAGCTAACACTGAAGCTTTCTTT
v_call: TRBV30; d_call: TRBD2; clone_size: once; j_call: TRBJ2-1; cdr3_aa: CAWRSGFGGLAGGRPYNEQFF; cdr3_nt: TGTGCCTGGAGATCAGGGTTCGGTGGACTAGCGGGAGGTCGGCCCTACAATGAGCAGTTCTTC
v_call: TRBV11-2; d_call: NA; clone_size: NA; j_call: TRBJ2-5; cdr3_aa: CASSRVRAGETQYF; cdr3_nt: TGTGCCAGCAGCCGTGTGAGGGCCGGGGAGACCCAGTACTTC
v_call: TRBV7-7; d_call: NA; clone_size: NA; j_call: TRBJ2-5; cdr3_aa: CASSLRGGEGLEETQYF; cdr3_nt: TGTGCCAGCAGCCTCAGGGGAGGGGAGGGCCTAGAAGAGACCCAGTACTTC
v_call: TRBV5-1; d_call: TRBD1; clone_size: NA; j_call: TRBJ2-1; cdr3_aa: CASSGQGYNEQFF; cdr3_nt: TGCGCCAGCTCAGGACAGGGCTACAATGAGCAGTTCTTC
v_call: TRBV6-5; d_call: TRBD1; clone_size: NA; j_call: TRBJ1-4; cdr3_aa: CASSQGQEHEKLFF; cdr3_nt: TGTGCCAGCAGTCAGGGACAGGAGCATGAAAAACTGTTTTTT
v_call: TRBV5-4; d_call: TRBD1; clone_size: NA; j_call: TRBJ1-4; cdr3_aa: CASSEKGQGREKLFF; cdr3_nt: TGTGCCAGCAGCGAAAAGGGACAGGGTCGGGAAAAACTGTTTTTT
v_call: TRBV9; d_call: TRBD1; clone_size: NA; j_call: TRBJ2-5; cdr3_aa: CASSATGGGGETQYF; cdr3_nt: TGTGCCAGCAGCGCTACAGGGGGCGGAGGGGAGACCCAGTACTTC
v_call: TRBV10-2; d_call: TRBD2; clone_size: NA; j_call: TRBJ2-1; cdr3_aa: CASILAGGYNEQFF; cdr3_nt: TGCGCCAGCATCTTGGCGGGAGGTTACAATGAGCAGTTCTTC
v_call: TRBV28; d_call: TRBD1; clone_size: NA; j_call: TRBJ1-2; cdr3_aa: CASSSTDRAVSGYTF; cdr3_nt: TGTGCCAGCAGTTCCACCGACAGGGCGGTGTCAGGCTACACCTTC
v_call: TRBV11-2; d_call: NA; clone_size: NA; j_call: TRBJ1-1; cdr3_aa: CASSPWARGENTEAFF; cdr3_nt: TGTGCCAGCAGCCCCTGGGCCCGGGGGGAGAACACTGAAGCTTTCTTT
v_call: TRBV27; d_call: TRBD1; clone_size: NA; j_call: TRBJ1-2; cdr3_aa: CASSPMTGGKSYGYTF; cdr3_nt: TGTGCCAGCAGCCCCATGACAGGGGGCAAAAGCTATGGCTACACCTTC
v_call: TRBV6-5; d_call: TRBD2; clone_size: NA; j_call: TRBJ2-5; cdr3_aa: CASMLAGAETQYF; cdr3_nt: TGTGCCAGCATGCTAGCGGGGGCGGAGACCCAGTACTTC
v_call: TRBV29-1; d_call: TRBD1; clone_size: NA; j_call: TRBJ1-1; cdr3_aa: CSSHRGAEAFF; cdr3_nt: TGCAGCTCCCACAGGGGAGCTGAAGCTTTCTTT
v_call: TRBV28; d_call: TRBD1; clone_size: NA; j_call: TRBJ2-7; cdr3_aa: CASSWGGQGLYEQYF; cdr3_nt: TGTGCCAGCAGTTGGGGGGGACAGGGACTCTACGAGCAGTACTTC
v_call: TRBV5-1; d_call: TRBD1; clone_size: NA; j_call: TRBJ1-2; cdr3_aa: CASTQTGGGYGYTF; cdr3_nt: TGCGCCAGCACCCAAACGGGAGGGGGCTACGGCTACACCTTC
v_call: TRBV27; d_call: TRBD2; clone_size: NA; j_call: TRBJ2-7; cdr3_aa: CASSLRLAGSHEQYF; cdr3_nt: TGTGCCAGCAGTCTCAGACTAGCGGGATCCCACGAGCAGTACTTC
v_call: TRBV30; d_call: NA; clone_size: NA; j_call: TRBJ1-2; cdr3_aa: CAWRGTSYGYTF; cdr3_nt: TGTGCCTGGAGAGGGACATCCTATGGCTACACCTTC
v_call: TRBV27; d_call: TRBD2; clone_size: NA; j_call: TRBJ2-1; cdr3_aa: CASSPRGVAYNEQFF; cdr3_nt: TGTGCCAGCAGTCCGCGGGGGGTTGCCTACAATGAGCAGTTCTTC
v_call: TRBV28; d_call: TRBD1; clone_size: NA; j_call: TRBJ1-5; cdr3_aa: CASSFGTVSNQPQHF; cdr3_nt: TGTGCCAGCAGTTTCGGGACAGTTAGCAATCAGCCCCAGCATTTT
v_call: TRBV30; d_call: TRBD2; clone_size: NA; j_call: TRBJ2-1; cdr3_aa: CAWSVGLAEGEQFF; cdr3_nt: TGTGCCTGGAGTGTAGGACTAGCTGAGGGTGAGCAGTTCTTC
v_call: TRBV27; d_call: NA; clone_size: NA; j_call: TRBJ2-5; cdr3_aa: CASSRTRSQETQYF; cdr3_nt: TGTGCCAGCAGTCGTACTAGAAGTCAAGAGACCCAGTACTTC
v_call: TRBV9; d_call: NA; clone_size: NA; j_call: TRBJ1-2; cdr3_aa: CASSEGGGQYGYTF; cdr3_nt: TGTGCCAGCAGCGAGGGGGGAGGGCAGTATGGCTACACCTTC
v_call: TRBV18; d_call: TRBD2; clone_size: NA; j_call: TRBJ2-7; cdr3_aa: CASSPLLAGDYEQYF; cdr3_nt: TGTGCCAGCTCACCCCTTTTAGCGGGAGACTACGAGCAGTACTTC
v_call: TRBV5-4; d_call: TRBD1; clone_size: NA; j_call: TRBJ2-4; cdr3_aa: CASSVQGARSHIQYF; cdr3_nt: TGTGCCAGCAGCGTCCAGGGGGCGAGAAGTCACATTCAGTACTTC
v_call: TRBV13; d_call: NA; clone_size: few; j_call: TRBJ2-7; cdr3_aa: CASSSRLVGSYEQYF; cdr3_nt: TGTGCCAGCAGCTCGAGACTAGTCGGCTCCTACGAGCAGTACTTC
v_call: TRBV9; d_call: NA; clone_size: NA; j_call: TRBJ2-7; cdr3_aa: CASSVDLPTYEQYF; cdr3_nt: TGTGCCAGCAGCGTAGACCTCCCTACCTACGAGCAGTACTTC
v_call: TRBV9; d_call: TRBD1; clone_size: NA; j_call: TRBJ2-1; cdr3_aa: CASSVGQGFRNEQFF; cdr3_nt: TGTGCCAGCAGCGTAGGACAGGGTTTTAGAAATGAGCAGTTCTTC
v_call: TRBV5-1; d_call: NA; clone_size: NA; j_call: TRBJ1-1; cdr3_aa: CASSFGTSNTEAFF; cdr3_nt: TGCGCCAGCAGCTTTGGGACATCGAACACTGAAGCTTTCTTT
v_call: TRBV5-1; d_call: NA; clone_size: NA; j_call: TRBJ1-2; cdr3_aa: CASSPTGDYGYTF; cdr3_nt: TGCGCCAGCTCTCCGACGGGTGACTATGGCTACACCTTC
v_call: TRBV19; d_call: NA; clone_size: NA; j_call: TRBJ1-5; cdr3_aa: CASSTQYNQPQHF; cdr3_nt: TGTGCCAGTAGTACGCAGTATAATCAGCCCCAGCATTTT
v_call: TRBV9; d_call: TRBD1; clone_size: NA; j_call: TRBJ1-3; cdr3_aa: CASSVAGTGTGNTIYF; cdr3_nt: TGTGCCAGCAGCGTAGCTGGGACAGGGACTGGAAACACCATATATTTT
v_call: TRBV28; d_call: TRBD1; clone_size: NA; j_call: TRBJ1-3; cdr3_aa: CASRITGGFGNTIYF; cdr3_nt: TGTGCCAGCAGGATTACAGGGGGATTTGGAAACACCATATATTTT
v_call: TRBV19; d_call: NA; clone_size: NA; j_call: TRBJ2-1; cdr3_aa: CASSETGGNEQFF; cdr3_nt: TGTGCCAGTAGTGAGACGGGTGGCAATGAGCAGTTCTTC
v_call: TRBV25-1; d_call: NA; clone_size: NA; j_call: TRBJ2-1; cdr3_aa: CASSESLLAGSDEQFF; cdr3_nt: TGTGCCAGCAGTGAATCACTCCTGGCAGGCTCGGATGAGCAGTTCTTC
v_call: TRBV30; d_call: NA; clone_size: once; j_call: TRBJ1-1; cdr3_aa: CAWGSGEPPLNTEAFF; cdr3_nt: TGTGCCTGGGGGTCGGGGGAACCCCCTCTGAACACTGAAGCTTTCTTT
v_call: TRBV6-1; d_call: NA; clone_size: NA; j_call: TRBJ2-1; cdr3_aa: CASSFPLNEQFF; cdr3_nt: TGTGCCAGCAGTTTTCCCCTTAATGAGCAGTTCTTC
v_call: TRBV10-2; d_call: TRBD1; clone_size: NA; j_call: TRBJ2-7; cdr3_aa: CASSDLSGTGVVEQYF; cdr3_nt: TGCGCCAGCAGTGACCTCTCCGGGACAGGGGTTGTCGAGCAGTACTTC
v_call: TRBV29-1; d_call: NA; clone_size: NA; j_call: TRBJ2-5; cdr3_aa: CSVSPGGQQETQYF; cdr3_nt: TGCAGCGTTTCTCCAGGGGGGCAGCAAGAGACCCAGTACTTC
v_call: TRBV10-1; d_call: NA; clone_size: NA; j_call: TRBJ2-3; cdr3_aa: CASSESEDTQYF; cdr3_nt: TGCGCCAGCAGTGAGTCGGAGGATACGCAGTATTTT
v_call: TRBV28; d_call: TRBD2; clone_size: NA; j_call: TRBJ2-7; cdr3_aa: CASTALAGGIYEQYF; cdr3_nt: TGTGCCAGCACCGCCCTAGCGGGAGGTATCTACGAGCAGTACTTC
v_call: TRBV6-1; d_call: NA; clone_size: NA; j_call: TRBJ2-7; cdr3_aa: CASSESARGNSYEQYF; cdr3_nt: TGTGCCAGCAGTGAAAGTGCCCGGGGGAACTCCTACGAGCAGTACTTC
v_call: TRBV11-3; d_call: NA; clone_size: NA; j_call: TRBJ2-3; cdr3_aa: CASSFSGPGTQYF; cdr3_nt: TGTGCCAGCAGCTTTAGCGGTCCAGGTACGCAGTATTTT
v_call: TRBV7-6; d_call: TRBD2; clone_size: NA; j_call: TRBJ2-3; cdr3_aa: CASSLAGGWDTQYF; cdr3_nt: TGTGCCAGCTCGCTAGCGGGAGGTTGGGATACGCAGTATTTT
v_call: TRBV5-4; d_call: TRBD2; clone_size: NA; j_call: TRBJ2-5; cdr3_aa: CASSRGTSGYQETQYF; cdr3_nt: TGTGCCAGCAGCAGGGGGACTAGCGGGTACCAAGAGACCCAGTACTTC
v_call: TRBV5-1; d_call: NA; clone_size: NA; j_call: TRBJ1-1; cdr3_aa: CASRYGTTNTEAFF; cdr3_nt: TGCGCCAGCAGATACGGGACAACGAACACTGAAGCTTTCTTT
v_call: TRBV18; d_call: NA; clone_size: NA; j_call: TRBJ1-2; cdr3_aa: CASSPGGADYGYTF; cdr3_nt: TGTGCCAGCTCACCAGGAGGGGCGGACTATGGCTACACCTTC